This T cell receptor beta chain came from a study of blood T cell repertoires in COVID-19. On the study more broadly: From the United States, Italy and Spain came samples of acute and convalescent COVID-19.

Repertoires were generated with immunoSEQ multiplex PCR, while TCRdb's copy carries only in-frame clones and drops some. The sample yields around 190,000 clones, around 83% seen once. The CDR3 is 16 amino acids. Germline lookup yields CDR1 KGHDR and CDR2 SFDVKD. V was clipped by 4 bases and J by 0 bases; unmatched bases: 4. V and J are TRBV24-1 and TRBJ2-2, with 7 bases that match TRBD1. The sample was peripheral blood. The receptor was isolated from a human donor in a cohort sampled during active COVID-19. For the CDR3, the DNA is TGTGCCACCAGTGAGTTCAGGGGGTCGAACACCGGGGAGCTGTTTTTT. It yields the protein CATSEFRGSNTGELFF.